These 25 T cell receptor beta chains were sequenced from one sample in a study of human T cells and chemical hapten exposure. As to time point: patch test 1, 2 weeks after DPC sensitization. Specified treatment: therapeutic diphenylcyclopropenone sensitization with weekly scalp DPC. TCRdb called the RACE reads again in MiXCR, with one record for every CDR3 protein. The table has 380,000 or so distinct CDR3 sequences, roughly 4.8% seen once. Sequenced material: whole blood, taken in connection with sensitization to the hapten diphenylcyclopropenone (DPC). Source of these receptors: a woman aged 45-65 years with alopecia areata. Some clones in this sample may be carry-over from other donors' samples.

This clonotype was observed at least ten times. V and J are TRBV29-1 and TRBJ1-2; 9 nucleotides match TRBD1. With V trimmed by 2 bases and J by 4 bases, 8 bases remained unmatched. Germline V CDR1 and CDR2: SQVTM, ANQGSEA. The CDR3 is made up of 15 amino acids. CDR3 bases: TGCAGCGTTGAAATCAACAGGGGGCGAGGCTATGGCTACACCTTC. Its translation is CSVEINRGRGYGYTF.

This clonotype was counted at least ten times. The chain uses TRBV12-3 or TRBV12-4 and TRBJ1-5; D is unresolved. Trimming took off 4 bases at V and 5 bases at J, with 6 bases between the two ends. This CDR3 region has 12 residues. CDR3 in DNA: TGTGCCAGCAGTTCGGCGTATCAGCCCCAGCATTTT. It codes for CASSSAYQPQHF.

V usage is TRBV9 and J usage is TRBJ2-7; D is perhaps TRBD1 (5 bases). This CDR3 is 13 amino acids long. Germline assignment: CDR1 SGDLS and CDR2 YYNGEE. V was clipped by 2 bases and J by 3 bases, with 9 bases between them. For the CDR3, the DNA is TGTGCCAGCAGCGTCGACAGTTACTACGAGCAGTACTTC. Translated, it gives CASSVDSYYEQYF. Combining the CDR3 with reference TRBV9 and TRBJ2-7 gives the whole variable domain DSGVTQTPKHLITATGQRVTLRCSPRSGDLSVYWYQQSLDQGLQFLIQYYNGEERAKGNILERFSAQQFPDLHSELNLSSLELGDSALYFCASSVDSYYEQYFGPGTRLTVT.

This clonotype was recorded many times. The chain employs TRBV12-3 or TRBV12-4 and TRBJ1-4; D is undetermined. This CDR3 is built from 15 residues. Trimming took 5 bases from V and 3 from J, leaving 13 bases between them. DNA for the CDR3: TGTGCCAGCAGTCCCTATCAAGACTCTAATGAAAAACTGTTTTTT. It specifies CASSPYQDSNEKLFF.

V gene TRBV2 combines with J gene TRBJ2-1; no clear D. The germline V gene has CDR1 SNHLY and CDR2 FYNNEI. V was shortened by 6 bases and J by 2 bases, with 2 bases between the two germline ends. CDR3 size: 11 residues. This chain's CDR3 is CASRPYNEQFF. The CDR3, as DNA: TGTGCCAGCAGGCCCTACAATGAGCAGTTCTTC.

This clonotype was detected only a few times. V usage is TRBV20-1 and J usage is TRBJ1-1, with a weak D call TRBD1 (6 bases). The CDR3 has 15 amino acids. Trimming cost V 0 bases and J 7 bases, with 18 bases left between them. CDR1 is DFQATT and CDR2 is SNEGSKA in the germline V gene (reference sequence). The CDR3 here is CSAREKTGPWFEAFF. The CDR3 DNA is TGCAGTGCTAGAGAAAAAACAGGGCCATGGTTTGAAGCTTTCTTT.

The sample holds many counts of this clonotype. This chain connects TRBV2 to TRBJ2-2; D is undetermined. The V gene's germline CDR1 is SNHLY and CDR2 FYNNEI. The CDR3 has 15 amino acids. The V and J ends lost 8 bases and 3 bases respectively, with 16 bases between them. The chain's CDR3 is CASGLRSGHTGELFF. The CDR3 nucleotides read TGTGCCAGCGGTCTAAGAAGTGGGCACACCGGGGAGCTGTTTTTT.

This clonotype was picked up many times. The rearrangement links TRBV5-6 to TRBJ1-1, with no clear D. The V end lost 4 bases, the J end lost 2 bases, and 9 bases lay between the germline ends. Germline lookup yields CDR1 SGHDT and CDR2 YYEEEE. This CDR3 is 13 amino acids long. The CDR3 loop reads CASSRPVNTEAFF. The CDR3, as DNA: TGTGCCAGCAGCCGCCCGGTAAACACTGAAGCTTTCTTT. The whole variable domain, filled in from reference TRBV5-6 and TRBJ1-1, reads DAGVTQSPTHLIKTRGQQVTLRCSPKSGHDTVSWYQQALGQGPQFIFQYYEEEERQRGNFPDRFSGHQFPNYSSELNVNALLLGDSALYLCASSRPVNTEAFFGQGTRLTVV.

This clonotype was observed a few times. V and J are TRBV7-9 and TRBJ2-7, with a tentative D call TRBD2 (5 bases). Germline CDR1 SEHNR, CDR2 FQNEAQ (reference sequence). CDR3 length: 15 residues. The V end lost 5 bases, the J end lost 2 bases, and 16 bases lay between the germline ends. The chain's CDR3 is CASSPKSGGTYEQYF. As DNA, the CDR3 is TGTGCCAGCAGCCCTAAATCCGGAGGAACCTACGAGCAGTACTTC. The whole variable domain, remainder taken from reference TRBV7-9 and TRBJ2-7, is DTGVSQNPRHKITKRGQNVTFRCDPISEHNRLYWYRQTLGQGPEFLTYFQNEAQLEKSRLLSDRFSAERPKGSFSTLEIQRTEQGDSAMYLCASSPKSGGTYEQYFGPGTRLTVT.

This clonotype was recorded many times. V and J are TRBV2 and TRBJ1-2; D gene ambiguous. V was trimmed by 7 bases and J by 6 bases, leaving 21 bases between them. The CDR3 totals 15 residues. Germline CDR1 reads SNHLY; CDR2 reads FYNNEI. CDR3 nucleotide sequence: TGTGCCAGCACCCCCTTTCTTGGGGTTTCAGATGGCTACACCTTC. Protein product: CASTPFLGVSDGYTF.

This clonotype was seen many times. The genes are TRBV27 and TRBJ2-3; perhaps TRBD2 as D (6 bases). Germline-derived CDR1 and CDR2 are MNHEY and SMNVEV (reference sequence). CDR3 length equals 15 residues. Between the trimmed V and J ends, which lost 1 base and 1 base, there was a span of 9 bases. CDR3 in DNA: TGTGCCAGCAGTTTATTGGGGGGAGGCACAGATACGCAGTATTTT. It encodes CASSLLGGGTDTQYF.

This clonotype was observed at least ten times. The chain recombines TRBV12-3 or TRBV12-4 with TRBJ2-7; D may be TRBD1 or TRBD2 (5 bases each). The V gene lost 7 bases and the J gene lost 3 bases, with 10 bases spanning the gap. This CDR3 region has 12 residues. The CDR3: CASTLRGYEQYF. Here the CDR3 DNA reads TGTGCCAGCACCCTGAGGGGCTACGAGCAGTACTTC.

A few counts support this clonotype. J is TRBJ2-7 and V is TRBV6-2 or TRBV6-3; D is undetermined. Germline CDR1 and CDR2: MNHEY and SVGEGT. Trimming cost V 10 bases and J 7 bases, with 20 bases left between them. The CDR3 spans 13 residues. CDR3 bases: TGTGCCACCTCAGACCGACGCCTAGGGGAGCAGTACTTC. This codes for CATSDRRLGEQYF.

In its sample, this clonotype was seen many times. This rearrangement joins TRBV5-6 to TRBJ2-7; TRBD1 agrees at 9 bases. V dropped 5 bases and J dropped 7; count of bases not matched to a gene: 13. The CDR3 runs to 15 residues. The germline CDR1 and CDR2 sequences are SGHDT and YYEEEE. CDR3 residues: CASRFPGQGLGEQYF. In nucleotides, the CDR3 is TGTGCCAGCAGGTTTCCGGGACAGGGACTCGGAGAGCAGTACTTC.

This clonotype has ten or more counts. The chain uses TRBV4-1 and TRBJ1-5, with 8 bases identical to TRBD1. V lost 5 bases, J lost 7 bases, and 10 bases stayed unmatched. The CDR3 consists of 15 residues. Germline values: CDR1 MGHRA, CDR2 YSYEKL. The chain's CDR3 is CASSFQQGGRQPQHF. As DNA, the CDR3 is TGCGCCAGCAGCTTTCAACAGGGGGGTAGACAGCCCCAGCATTTT.

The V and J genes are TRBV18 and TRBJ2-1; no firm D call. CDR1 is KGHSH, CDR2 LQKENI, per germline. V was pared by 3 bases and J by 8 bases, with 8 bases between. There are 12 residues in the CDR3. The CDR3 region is CASSPDMDEQFF. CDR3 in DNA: TGTGCCAGCTCACCTGACATGGATGAGCAGTTCTTC.

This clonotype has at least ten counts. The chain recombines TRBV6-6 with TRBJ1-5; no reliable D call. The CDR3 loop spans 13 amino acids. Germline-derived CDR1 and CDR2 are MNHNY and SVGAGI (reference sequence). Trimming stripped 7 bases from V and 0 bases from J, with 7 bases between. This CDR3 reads CASTPFSNQPQHF. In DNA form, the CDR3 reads TGTGCCAGCACCCCATTTAGCAATCAGCCCCAGCATTTT.

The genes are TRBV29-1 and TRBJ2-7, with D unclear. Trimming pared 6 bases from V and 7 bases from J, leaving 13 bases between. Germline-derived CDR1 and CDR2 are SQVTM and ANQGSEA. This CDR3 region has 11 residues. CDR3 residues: CSVPDGREQYF. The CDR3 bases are TGCAGCGTCCCGGACGGCAGGGAGCAGTACTTC.

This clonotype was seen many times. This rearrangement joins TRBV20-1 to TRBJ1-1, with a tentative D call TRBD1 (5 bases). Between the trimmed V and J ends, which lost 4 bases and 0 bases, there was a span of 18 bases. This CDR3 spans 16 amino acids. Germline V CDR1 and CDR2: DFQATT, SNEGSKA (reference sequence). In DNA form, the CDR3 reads TGCAGTGCTACAATACGGGACGGCCGGATGAACACTGAAGCTTTCTTT. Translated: CSATIRDGRMNTEAFF.

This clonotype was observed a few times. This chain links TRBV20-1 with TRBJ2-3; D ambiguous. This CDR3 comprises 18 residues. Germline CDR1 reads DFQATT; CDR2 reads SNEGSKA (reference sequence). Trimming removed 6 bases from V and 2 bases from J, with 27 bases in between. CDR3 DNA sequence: TGCAGTGCCCCTCCTCCCGCCCCGGTTGGGCCAACCACAGATACGCAGTATTTT. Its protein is CSAPPPAPVGPTTDTQYF.

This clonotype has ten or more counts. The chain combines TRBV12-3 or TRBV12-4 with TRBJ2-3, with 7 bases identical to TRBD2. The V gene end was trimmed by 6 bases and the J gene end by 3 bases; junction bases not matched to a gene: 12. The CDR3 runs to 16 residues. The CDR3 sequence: CASSPLAGVGTDTQYF. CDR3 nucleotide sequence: TGTGCCAGCAGCCCCCTGGCGGGAGTTGGTACAGATACGCAGTATTTT.

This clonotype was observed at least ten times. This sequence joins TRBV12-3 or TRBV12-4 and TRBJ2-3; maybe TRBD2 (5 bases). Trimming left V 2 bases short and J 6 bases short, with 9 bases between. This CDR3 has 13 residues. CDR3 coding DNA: TGTGCCAGCAGTTTAAAGGGAGCTGATACGCAGTATTTT. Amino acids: CASSLKGADTQYF.

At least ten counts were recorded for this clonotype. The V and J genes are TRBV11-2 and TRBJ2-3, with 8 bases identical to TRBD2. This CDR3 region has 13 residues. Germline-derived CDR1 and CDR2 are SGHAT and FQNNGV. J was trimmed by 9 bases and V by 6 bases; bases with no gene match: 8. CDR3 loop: CASSPREGGTQYF. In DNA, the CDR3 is TGTGCCAGCAGTCCCCGGGAGGGGGGAACGCAGTATTTT.

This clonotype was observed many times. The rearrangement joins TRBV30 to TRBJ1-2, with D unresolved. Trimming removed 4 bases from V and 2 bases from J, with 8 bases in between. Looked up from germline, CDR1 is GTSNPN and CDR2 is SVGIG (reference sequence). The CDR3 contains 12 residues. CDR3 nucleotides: TGTGCCTGGACCACGACAAACTATGGCTACACCTTC. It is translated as CAWTTTNYGYTF. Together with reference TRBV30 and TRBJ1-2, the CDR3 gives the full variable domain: SQTIHQWPATLVQPVGSPLSLECTVEGTSNPNLYWYRQAAGRGLQLLFYSVGIGQISSEVPQNLSASRPQDRQFILSSKKLLLSDSGFYLCAWTTTNYGYTFGSGTRLTVV.

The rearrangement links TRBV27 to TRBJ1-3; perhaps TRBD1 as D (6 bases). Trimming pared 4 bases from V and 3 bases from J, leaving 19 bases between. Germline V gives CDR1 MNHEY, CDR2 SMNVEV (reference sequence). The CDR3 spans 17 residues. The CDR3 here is CASSSLPGRGSGNTIYF. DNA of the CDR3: TGTGCCAGCAGTTCCTTACCGGGCAGGGGCAGTGGAAACACCATATATTTT.